This TCR beta chain was obtained from a study of T cell responses to AZD1222 COVID-19 vaccine (dated by TCRdb to about 2021). Context from the whole study: AZD1222 recipients with second doses at about 4 weeks or about 12 weeks were pooled, because spike-specific TCR depth and breadth did not differ between schedules. Trial participants were enrolled by age into 18-55, 56-69 and 70-plus year subgroups, with about 150, 27 and 61 TCR-sequenced participants respectively. TCR sequencing covered 230 to 250 trial participants: nearly 210 given two doses of AZD1222 and 26 given two doses of MenACWY control vaccine. What the authors observed across the whole study: Nearly half of unique spike-specific TCRs reportedly recognized epitopes outside regions mutated in the B.1.351 and B.1.1.7 variants. After two AZD1222 doses, spike-specific TCR breadth and depth were significantly higher than at day 0 and than in MenACWY recipients. Conclusions about previously exposed vaccinees are limited, since just a handful of AZD1222 recipients were seropositive for SARS-CoV-2 at baseline. Vaccine-associated CD4 TCRs spanned the whole spike protein, with dominant responses in regions 160-218 and 743-854. Participants were mostly white British and included more females than males, and it was suggested by the authors that clonal diversity may have been underestimated. No day 14 peak-response samples were available, so repertoires were characterized only after the peak T cell response. The 56-69-year group was small, and its depth increase did not reach significance, likely because of low power.

The CDR3 regions of human TCRbeta chains were analyzed by immunosequencing. The original pipeline was this. Repertoire TCRs were checked for matches against a reference library of SARS-CoV-2-specific TCRs that had been generated using the MIRA antigen-specificity platform. Breadth was defined as the fraction of unique TCRs that were SARS-CoV-2-associated, and depth was defined as the fraction of total T cells that were SARS-CoV-2-associated. Using the MIRA data, every spike-specific TCR was mapped to the spike region that the TCR reacted to and assigned to either a CD4 or a CD8 class. Log10-transformed breadth and depth values were compared by one-way ANOVA with Sidak's multiple comparisons tests. The clones in this table, taken by TCRdb from immuneACCESS, are in-frame only. Not every clone is retained; where verified, under half of the shortfall comes from an unresolved V gene, and the cause of the rest is unknown. Clone size and the V and J calls come from that table; the DNA yielded D and trimming. Present in this sample are about 110,000 clones, about 93% of which were seen just once. The leading ten clones occupy roughly a fifth of the sample.

According to the study, the label for this sample's time point signals: baseline before first vaccination. The vaccinee samples were drawn from two UK trials, COV001 and COV002, one of which was a single-blind randomized controlled phase 2/3 trial testing AZD1222 (ChAdOx1 nCoV-19) in healthy adults. For TCRbeta chain sequencing, PBMC samples from trial participants were taken at day 0 and at day 28 after the second dose. As for this clone: Its cognate antigen has yet to be identified. One base away there is no much larger clone; base qualities are not given.

The germline V gene (reference sequence) specifies PRHDT as CDR1 and FYEKMQ as CDR2. CDR3 length: 16 amino acids, cysteine to phenylalanine. Kept here is only the CDR3 DNA, which spans 48 bases and is read in frame from base 1. Trimming leaves V shorter by 0 bases and J shorter by 1 base, with the junction holding 2 bases beyond the gene matches. This receptor was obtained from an adult in good health. This material consisted of peripheral blood, taken on day 0 of AZD1222 vaccination. The chain employs TRBV13 and TRBJ2-5, with 10 middle bases fitting TRBD2. The CDR3 protein sequence reads: CASSLGPSGGQETQYF. The nucleotide sequence is given as TGTGCCAGCAGCTTAGGCCCTAGCGGGGGCCAAGAGACCCAGTACTTC.